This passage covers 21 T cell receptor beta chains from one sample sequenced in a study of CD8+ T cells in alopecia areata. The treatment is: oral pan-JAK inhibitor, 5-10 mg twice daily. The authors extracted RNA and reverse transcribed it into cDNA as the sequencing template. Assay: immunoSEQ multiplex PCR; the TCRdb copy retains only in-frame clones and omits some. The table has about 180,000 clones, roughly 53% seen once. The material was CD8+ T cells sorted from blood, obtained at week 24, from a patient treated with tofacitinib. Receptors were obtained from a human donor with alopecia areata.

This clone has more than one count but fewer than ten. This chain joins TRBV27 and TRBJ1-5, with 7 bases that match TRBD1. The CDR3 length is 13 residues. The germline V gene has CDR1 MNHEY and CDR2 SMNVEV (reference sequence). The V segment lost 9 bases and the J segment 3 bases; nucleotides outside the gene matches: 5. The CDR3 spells CASSRGTNQPQHF. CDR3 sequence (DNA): TGTGCCAGTAGCAGGGGGACCAATCAGCCCCAGCATTTT.

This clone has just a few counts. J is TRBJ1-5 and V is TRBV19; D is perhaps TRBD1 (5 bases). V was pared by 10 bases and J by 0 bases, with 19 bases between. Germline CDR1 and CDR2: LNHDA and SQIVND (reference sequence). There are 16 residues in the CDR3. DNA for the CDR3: TGTGCCACTAATAGTCCGACAGATAATAGCAATCAGCCCCAGCATTTT. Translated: CATNSPTDNSNQPQHF.

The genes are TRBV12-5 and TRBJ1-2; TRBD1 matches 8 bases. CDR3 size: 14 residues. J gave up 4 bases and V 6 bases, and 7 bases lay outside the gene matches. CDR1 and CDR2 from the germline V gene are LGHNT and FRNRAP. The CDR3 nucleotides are TGTGCTAGTGGCGGACAGGGTATAAGCTATGGCTACACCTTC. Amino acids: CASGGQGISYGYTF.

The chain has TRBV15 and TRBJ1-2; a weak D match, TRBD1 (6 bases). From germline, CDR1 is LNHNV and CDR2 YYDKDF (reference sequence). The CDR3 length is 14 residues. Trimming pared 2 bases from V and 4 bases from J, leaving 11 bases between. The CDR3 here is CATSRSDRSYGYTF. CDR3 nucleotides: TGTGCCACCAGCAGATCCGACAGGAGCTATGGCTACACCTTC.

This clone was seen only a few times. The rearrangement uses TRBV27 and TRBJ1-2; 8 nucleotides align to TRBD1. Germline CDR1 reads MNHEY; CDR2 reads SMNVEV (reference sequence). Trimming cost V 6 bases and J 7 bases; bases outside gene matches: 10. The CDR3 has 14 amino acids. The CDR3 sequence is CASRVTGEKSGYTF. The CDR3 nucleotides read TGTGCCAGCAGGGTGACAGGGGAGAAGAGTGGCTACACCTTC.

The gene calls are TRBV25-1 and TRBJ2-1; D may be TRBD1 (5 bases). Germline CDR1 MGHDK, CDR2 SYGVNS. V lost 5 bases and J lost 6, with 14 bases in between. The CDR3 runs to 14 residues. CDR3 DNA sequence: TGTGCCAGCAGTTGGGGCTTTGGTATCAATGAGCAGTTCTTC. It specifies CASSWGFGINEQFF. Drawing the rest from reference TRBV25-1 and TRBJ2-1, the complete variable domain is EADIYQTPRYLVIGTGKKITLECSQTMGHDKMYWYQQDPGMELHLIHYSYGVNSTEKGDLSSESTVSRIRTEHFPLTLESARPSHTSQYLCASSWGFGINEQFFGPGTRLTVL.

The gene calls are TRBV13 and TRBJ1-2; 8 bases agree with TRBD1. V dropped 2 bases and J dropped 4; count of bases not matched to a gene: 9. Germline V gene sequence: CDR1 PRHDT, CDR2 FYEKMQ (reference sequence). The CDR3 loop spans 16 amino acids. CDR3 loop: CASSLRDRTPLYGYTF. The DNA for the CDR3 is TGTGCCAGCAGCTTAAGGGACAGGACTCCGCTCTATGGCTACACCTTC.

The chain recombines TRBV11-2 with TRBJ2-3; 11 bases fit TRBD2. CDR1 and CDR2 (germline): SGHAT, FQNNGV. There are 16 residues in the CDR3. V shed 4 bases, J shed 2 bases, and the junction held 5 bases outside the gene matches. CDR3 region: CASSSTSGGLTDTQYF. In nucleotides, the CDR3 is TGTGCCAGCAGCTCTACTAGCGGGGGACTCACAGATACGCAGTATTTT.

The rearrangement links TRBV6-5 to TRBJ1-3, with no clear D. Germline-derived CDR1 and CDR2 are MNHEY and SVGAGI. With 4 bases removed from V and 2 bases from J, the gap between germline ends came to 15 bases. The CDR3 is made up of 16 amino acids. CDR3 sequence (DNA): TGTGCCAGCAGTTCCCACGGAGGTGATGCTGGAAACACCATATATTTT. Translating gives CASSSHGGDAGNTIYF.

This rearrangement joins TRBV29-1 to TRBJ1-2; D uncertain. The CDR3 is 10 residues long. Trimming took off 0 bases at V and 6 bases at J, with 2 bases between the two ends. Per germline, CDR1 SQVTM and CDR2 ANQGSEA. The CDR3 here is CSVEEHGYTF. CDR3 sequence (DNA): TGCAGCGTTGAAGAGCATGGCTACACCTTC.

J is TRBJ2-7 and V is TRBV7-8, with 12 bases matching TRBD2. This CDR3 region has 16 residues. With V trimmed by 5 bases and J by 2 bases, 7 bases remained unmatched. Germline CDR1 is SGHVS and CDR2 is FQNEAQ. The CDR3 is CASSRGLAGTTYEQYF. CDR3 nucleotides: TGTGCCAGCAGCCGCGGACTAGCGGGGACTACCTACGAGCAGTACTTC.

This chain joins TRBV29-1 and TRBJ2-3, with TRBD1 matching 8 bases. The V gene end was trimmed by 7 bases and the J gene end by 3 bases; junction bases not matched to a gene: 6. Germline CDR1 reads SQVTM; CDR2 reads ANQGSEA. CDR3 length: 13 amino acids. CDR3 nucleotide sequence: TGCAGCGCTGGGGACAGGCCTACAGATACGCAGTATTTT. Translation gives CSAGDRPTDTQYF.

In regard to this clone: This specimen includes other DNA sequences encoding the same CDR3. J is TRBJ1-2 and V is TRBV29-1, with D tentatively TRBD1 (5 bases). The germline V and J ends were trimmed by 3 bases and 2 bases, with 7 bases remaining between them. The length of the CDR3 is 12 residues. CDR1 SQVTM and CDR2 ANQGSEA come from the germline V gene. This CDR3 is CSVDEGNYGYTF. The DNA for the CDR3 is TGCAGCGTTGATGAGGGGAACTATGGCTACACCTTC.

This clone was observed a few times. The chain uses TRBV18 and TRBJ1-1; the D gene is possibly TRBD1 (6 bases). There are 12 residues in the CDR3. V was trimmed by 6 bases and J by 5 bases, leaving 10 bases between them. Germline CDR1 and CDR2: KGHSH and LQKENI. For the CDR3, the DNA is TGTGCCAGCTCGCCAGGGGAGACTGAAGCTTTCTTT. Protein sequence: CASSPGETEAFF.

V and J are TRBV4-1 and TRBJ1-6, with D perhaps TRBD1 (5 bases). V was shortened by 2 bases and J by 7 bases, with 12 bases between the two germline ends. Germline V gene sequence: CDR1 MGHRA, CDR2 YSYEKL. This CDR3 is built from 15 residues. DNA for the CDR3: TGCGCCAGCAGCCAATCTCCCCAGGGCAATTCACCCCTCCACTTT. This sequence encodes CASSQSPQGNSPLHF.

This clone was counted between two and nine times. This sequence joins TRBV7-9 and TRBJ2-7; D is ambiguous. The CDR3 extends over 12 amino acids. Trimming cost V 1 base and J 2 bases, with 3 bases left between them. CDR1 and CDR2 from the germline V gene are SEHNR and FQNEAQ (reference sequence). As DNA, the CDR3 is TGTGCCAGCAGCTTAGAAGCCTACGAGCAGTACTTC. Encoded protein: CASSLEAYEQYF.

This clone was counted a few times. CDR3 sequence: CACKGPGPRKYEQYF. In nucleotides, the CDR3 is TGTGCCTGCAAGGGACCGGGTCCCAGAAAGTACGAGCAGTACTTC. The V gene is TRBV2, the J gene TRBJ2-7, with D perhaps matching TRBD1 or TRBD2 (5 bases each). Trimming removed 11 bases from V and 4 bases from J, with 24 bases in between. The V gene's germline CDR1 is SNHLY and CDR2 FYNNEI. The CDR3 has 15 residues.

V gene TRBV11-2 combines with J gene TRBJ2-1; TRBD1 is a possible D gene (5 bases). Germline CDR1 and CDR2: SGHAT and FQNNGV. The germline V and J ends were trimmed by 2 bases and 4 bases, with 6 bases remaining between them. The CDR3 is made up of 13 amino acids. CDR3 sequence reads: CASSLRQYNEQFF. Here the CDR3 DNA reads TGTGCCAGCAGCTTACGACAGTACAATGAGCAGTTCTTC. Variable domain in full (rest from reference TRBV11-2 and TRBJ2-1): EAGVAQSPRYKIIEKRQSVAFWCNPISGHATLYWYQQILGQGPKLLIQFQNNGVVDDSQLPKDRFSAERLKGVDSTLKIQPAKLEDSAVYLCASSLRQYNEQFFGPGTRLTVL.

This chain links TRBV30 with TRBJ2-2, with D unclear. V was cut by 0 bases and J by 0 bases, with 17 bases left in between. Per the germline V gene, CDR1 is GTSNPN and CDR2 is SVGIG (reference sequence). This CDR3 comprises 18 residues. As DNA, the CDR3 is TGTGCCTGGAGTGTATTTTCCCTCTCGACGGCGAACACCGGGGAGCTGTTTTTT. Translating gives CAWSVFSLSTANTGELFF.

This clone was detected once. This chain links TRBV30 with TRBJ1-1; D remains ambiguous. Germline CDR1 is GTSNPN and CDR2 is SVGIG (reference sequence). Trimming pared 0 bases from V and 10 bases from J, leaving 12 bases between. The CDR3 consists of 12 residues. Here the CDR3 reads CAWSVSGRGAFF. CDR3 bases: TGTGCCTGGAGTGTAAGTGGGCGCGGAGCTTTCTTT.

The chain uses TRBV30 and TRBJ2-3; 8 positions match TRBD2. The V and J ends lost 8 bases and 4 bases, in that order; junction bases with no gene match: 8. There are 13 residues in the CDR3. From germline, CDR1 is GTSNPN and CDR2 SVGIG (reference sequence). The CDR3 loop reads CALSGGVADTQYF. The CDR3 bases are TGTGCCCTATCGGGGGGGGTCGCAGATACGCAGTATTTT.